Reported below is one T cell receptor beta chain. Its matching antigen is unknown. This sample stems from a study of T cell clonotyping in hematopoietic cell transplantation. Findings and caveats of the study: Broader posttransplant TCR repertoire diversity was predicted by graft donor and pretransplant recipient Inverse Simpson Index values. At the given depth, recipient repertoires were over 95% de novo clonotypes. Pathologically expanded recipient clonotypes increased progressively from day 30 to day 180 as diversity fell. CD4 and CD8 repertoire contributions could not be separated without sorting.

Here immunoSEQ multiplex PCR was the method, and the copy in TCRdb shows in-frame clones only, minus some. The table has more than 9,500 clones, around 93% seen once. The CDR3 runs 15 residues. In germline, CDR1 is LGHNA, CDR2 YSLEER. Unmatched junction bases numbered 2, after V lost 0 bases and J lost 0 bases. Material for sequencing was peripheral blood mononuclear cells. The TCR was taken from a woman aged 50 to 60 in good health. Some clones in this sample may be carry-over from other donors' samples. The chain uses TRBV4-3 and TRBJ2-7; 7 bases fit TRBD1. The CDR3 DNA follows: TGCGCCAGCAGCCAAGAGGCAGGGGGCTCCTACGAGCAGTACTTC. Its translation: CASSQEAGGSYEQYF.